What follows describes a single TCR beta chain. The sample belongs to a study of technical replicates of blood from a few donors. The method was immunoSEQ multiplex PCR; TCRdb's version includes in-frame clones alone and lacks a portion of them. The repertoire consists of more than 70,000 clones, with nearly 98% occurring once and the leading ten covering approximately 0.21%. This sequence originates from a human donor in good health. Material: T cells isolated from PBMCs.

The CDR3 DNA reads TGTGCCAGCAGTTTATGGAACTCTAACTATGGCTACACCTTC. Amino acids: CASSLWNSNYGYTF. The rearrangement joins TRBV28 to TRBJ1-2; no definite D call. Germline CDR1 reads MDHEN; CDR2 reads SYDVKM. With 0 bases removed from V and 0 bases from J, the gap between germline ends came to 5 bases. The CDR3 is 14 residues long.